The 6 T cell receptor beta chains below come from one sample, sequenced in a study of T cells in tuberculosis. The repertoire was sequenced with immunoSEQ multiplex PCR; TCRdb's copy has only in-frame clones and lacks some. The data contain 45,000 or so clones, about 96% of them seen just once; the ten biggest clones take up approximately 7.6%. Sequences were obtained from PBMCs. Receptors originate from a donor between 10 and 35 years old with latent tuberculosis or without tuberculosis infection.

As DNA, the CDR3 is TGTGCCAGCACCCAAGTGAGGGATACGCAGTATTTT. As protein: CASTQVRDTQYF. J is TRBJ2-3 and V is TRBV2; D is ambiguous. Trimming shortened V by 7 bases and J by 6 bases, and 11 bases separated the two germline ends. Germline V gene lookup returns CDR1 SNHLY and CDR2 FYNNEI. The CDR3 is 12 residues long.

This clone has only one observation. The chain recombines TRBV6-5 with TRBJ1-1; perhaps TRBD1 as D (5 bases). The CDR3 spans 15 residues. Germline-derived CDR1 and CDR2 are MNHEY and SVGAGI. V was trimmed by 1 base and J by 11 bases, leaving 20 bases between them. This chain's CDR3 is CASSYYPEDLSGAFF. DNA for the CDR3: TGTGCCAGCAGTTACTACCCTGAGGACCTCTCAGGGGCTTTCTTT.

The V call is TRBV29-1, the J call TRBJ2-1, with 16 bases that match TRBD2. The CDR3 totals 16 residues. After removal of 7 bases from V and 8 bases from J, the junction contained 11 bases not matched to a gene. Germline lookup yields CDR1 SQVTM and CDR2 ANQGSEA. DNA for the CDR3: TGCAGCGCCCCTGGGACTAGCGGGGGGGAGAGGTATGAGCAGTTCTTC. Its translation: CSAPGTSGGERYEQFF.

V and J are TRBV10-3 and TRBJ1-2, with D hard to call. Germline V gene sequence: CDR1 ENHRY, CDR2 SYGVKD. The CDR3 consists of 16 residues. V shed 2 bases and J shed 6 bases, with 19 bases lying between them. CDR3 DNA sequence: TGTGCCATCAGTGAGGTATTGGCCAACCGGCGGGATGGCTACACCTTC. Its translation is CAISEVLANRRDGYTF.

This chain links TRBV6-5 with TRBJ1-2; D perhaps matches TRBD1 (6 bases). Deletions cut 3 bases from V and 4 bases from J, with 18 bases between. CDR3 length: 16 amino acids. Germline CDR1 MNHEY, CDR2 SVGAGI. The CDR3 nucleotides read TGTGCCAGCAGTTATACCGGGACATCGCCCATCTATGGCTACACCTTC. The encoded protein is CASSYTGTSPIYGYTF.

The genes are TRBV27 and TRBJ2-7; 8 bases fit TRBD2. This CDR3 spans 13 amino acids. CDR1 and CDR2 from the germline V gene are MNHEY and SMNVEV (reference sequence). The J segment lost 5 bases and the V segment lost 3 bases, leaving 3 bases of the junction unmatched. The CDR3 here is CASSFTGGDEQYF. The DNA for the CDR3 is TGTGCCAGCAGTTTCACGGGAGGGGACGAGCAGTACTTC.